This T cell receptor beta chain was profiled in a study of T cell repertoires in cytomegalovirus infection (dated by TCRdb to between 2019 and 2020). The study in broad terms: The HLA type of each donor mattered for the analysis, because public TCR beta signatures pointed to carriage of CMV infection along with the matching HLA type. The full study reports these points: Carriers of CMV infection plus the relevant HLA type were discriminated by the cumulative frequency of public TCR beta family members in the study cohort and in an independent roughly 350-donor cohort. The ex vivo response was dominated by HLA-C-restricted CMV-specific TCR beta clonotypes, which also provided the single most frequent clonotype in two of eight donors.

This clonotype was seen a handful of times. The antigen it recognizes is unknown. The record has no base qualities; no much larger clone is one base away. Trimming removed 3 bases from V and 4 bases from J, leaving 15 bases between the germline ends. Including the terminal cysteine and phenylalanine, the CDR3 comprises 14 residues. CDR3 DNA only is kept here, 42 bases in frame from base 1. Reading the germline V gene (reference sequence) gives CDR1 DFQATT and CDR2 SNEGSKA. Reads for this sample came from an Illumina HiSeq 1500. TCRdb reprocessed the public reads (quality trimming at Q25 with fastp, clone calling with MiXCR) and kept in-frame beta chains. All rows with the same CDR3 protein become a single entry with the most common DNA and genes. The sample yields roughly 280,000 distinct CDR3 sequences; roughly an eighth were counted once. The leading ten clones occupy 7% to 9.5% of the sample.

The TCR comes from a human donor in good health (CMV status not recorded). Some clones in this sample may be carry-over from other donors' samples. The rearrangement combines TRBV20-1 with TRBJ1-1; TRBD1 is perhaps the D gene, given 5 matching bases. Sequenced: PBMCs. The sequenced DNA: TGCAGTGCTAGTTTCAGTTATGGGGGCACTGAAGCTTTCTTT. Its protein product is CSASFSYGGTEAFF.